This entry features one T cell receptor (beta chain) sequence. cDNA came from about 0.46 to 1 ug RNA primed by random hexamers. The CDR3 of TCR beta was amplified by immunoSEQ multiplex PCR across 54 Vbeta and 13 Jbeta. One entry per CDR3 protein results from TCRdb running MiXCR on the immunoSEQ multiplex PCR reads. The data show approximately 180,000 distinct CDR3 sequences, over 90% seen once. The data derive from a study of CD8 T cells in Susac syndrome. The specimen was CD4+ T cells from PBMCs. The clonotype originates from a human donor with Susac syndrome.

The CDR3 DNA reads as TGTGCCAGCAGCCAAAATCCGAACACTGAAGCTTTCTTT. Its translation is CASSQNPNTEAFF. V usage is TRBV3-1 and J usage is TRBJ1-1; unclear D gene. This CDR3 has 13 amino acids. Deletions cut 2 bases from V and 1 base from J, with 5 bases between. In germline, CDR1 is LGHDT, CDR2 YNNKEL (reference sequence).